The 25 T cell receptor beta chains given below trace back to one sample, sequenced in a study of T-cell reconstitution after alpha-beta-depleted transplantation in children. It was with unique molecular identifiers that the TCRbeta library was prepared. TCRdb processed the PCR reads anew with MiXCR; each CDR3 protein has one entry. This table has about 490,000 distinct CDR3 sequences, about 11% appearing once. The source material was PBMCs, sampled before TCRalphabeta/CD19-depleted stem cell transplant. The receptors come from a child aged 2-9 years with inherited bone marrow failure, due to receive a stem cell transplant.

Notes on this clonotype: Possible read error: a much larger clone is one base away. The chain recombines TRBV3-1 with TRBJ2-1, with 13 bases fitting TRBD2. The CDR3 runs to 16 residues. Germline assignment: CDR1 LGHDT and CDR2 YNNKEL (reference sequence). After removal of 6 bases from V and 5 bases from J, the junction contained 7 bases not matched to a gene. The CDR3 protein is CASRGGTSGKNNEQFF. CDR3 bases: TGTGCCAGCAGGGGGGGGACTAGCGGGAAAAACAATGAGCAGTTCTTC.

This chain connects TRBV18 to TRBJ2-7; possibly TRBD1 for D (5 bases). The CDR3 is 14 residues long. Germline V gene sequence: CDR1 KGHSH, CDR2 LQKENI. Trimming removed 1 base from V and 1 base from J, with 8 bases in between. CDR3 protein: CASSPQTVSYEQYF. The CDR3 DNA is TGTGCCAGCTCACCACAGACAGTGTCCTACGAGCAGTACTTC.

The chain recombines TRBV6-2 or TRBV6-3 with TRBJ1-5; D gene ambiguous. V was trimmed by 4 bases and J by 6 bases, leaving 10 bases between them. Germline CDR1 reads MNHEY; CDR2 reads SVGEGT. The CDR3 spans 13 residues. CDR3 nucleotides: TGTGCCAGCAGTTCCTCCTTCTCTCAGCCCCAGCATTTT. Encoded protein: CASSSSFSQPQHF.

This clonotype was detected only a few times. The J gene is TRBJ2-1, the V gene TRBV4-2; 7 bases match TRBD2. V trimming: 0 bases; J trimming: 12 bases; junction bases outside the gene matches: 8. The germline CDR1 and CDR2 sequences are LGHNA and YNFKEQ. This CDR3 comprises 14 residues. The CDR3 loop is CASSQDRGVVGQFF. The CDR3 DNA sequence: TGTGCCAGCAGCCAAGACCGGGGGGTCGTAGGGCAGTTCTTC.

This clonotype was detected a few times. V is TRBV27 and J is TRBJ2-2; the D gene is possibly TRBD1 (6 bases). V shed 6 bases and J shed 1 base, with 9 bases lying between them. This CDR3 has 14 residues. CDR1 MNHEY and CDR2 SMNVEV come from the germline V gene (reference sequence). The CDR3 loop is CASRLDRNTGELFF. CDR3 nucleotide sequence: TGTGCCAGCAGACTGGACAGGAACACCGGGGAGCTGTTTTTT.

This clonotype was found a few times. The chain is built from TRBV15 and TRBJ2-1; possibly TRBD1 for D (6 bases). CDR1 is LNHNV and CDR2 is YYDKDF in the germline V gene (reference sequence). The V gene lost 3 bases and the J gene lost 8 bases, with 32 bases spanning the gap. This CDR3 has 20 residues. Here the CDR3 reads CATSRSLEIGVTGQGDEQFF. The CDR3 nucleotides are TGTGCCACCAGCAGGAGCCTAGAGATCGGTGTAACAGGGCAAGGCGATGAGCAGTTCTTC.

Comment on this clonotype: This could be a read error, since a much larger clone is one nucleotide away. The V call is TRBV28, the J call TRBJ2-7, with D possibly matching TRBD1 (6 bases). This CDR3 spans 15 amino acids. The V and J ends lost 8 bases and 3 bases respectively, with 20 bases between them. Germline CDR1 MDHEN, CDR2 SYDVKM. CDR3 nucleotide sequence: TGTGCCAGCGGTACTCTGGGGCAGGGGCACTACGAGCAGTACTTC. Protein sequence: CASGTLGQGHYEQYF.

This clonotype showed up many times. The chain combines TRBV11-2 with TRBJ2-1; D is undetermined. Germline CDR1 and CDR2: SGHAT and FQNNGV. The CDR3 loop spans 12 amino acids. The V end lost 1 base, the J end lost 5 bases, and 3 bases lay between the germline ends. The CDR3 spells CASSLVHNEQFF. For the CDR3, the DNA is TGTGCCAGCAGCTTAGTCCACAATGAGCAGTTCTTC.

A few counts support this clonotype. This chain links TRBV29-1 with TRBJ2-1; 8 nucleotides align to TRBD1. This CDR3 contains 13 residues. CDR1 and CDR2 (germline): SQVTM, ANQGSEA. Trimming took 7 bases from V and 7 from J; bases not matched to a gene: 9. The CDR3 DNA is TGCAGCGGCCGACAGGGGCCCATTAATGAGCAGTTCTTC. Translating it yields CSGRQGPINEQFF.

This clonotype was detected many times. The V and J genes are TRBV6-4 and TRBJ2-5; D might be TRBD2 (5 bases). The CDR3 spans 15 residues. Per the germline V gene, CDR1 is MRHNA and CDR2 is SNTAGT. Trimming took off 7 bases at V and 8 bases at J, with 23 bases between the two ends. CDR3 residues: CASNLRRLEIDTQYF. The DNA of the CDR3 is TGTGCCAGCAACCTTCGGAGGCTGGAGATAGATACCCAGTACTTC.

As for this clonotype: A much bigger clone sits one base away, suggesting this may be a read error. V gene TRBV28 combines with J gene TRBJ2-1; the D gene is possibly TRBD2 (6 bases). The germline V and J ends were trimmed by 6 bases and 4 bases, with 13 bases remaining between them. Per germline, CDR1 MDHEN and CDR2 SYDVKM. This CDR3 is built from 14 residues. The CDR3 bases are TGTGCCAGCAGCACCCCGGGACTTTACAATGAGCAGTTCTTC. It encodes CASSTPGLYNEQFF.

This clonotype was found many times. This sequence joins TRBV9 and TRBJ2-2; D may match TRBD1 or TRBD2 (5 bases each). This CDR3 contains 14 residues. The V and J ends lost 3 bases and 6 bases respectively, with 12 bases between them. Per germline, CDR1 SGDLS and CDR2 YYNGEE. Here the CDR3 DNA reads TGTGCCAGCAGCGGGGGACGGTGGGCCGGGGAGCTGTTTTTT. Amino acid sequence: CASSGGRWAGELFF.

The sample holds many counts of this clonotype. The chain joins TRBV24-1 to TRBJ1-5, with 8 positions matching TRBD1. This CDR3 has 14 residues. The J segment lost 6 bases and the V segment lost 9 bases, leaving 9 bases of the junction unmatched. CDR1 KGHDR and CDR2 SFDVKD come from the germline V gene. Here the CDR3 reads CATYNRDRSQPQHF. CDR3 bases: TGTGCCACCTACAACCGGGACAGGAGTCAGCCCCAGCATTTT.

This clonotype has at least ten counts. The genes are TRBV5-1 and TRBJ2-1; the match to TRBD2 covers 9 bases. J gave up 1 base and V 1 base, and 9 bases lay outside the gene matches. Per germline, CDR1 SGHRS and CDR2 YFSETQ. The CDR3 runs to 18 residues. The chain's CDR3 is CASSLRSIAGASYNEQFF. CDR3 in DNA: TGCGCCAGCAGCTTGAGGTCAATAGCGGGAGCGTCCTACAATGAGCAGTTCTTC.

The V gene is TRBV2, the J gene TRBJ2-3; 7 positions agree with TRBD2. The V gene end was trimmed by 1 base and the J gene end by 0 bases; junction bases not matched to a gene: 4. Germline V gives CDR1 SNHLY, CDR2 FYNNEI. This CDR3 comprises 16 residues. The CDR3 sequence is CASSEGRLASTDTQYF. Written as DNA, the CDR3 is TGTGCCAGCAGTGAAGGGAGACTAGCCAGCACAGATACGCAGTATTTT.

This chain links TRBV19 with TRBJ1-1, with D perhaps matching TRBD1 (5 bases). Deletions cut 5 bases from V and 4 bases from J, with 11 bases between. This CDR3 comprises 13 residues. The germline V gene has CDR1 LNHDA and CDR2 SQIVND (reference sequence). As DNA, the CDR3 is TGTGCCAGTAGTTCCGCGGGACTCACTGAAGCTTTCTTT. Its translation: CASSSAGLTEAFF.

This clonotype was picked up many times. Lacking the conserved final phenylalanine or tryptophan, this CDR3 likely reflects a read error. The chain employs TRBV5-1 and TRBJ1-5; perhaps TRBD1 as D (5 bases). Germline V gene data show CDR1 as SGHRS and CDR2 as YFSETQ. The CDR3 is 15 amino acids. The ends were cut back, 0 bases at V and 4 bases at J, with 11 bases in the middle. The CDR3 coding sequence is TGCGCCAGCAGCTTGGGGGGCAGGCCGAATCAGCCCCAGCATCTT. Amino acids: CASSLGGRPNQPQHL.

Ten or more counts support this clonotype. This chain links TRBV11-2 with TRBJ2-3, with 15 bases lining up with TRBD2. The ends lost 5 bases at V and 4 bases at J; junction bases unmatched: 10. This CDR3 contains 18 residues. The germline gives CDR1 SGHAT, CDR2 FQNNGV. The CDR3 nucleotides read TGTGCCAGCAGCCATAGGGGACTAGCGGGAGGAAGGGCAGATACGCAGTATTTT. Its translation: CASSHRGLAGGRADTQYF.

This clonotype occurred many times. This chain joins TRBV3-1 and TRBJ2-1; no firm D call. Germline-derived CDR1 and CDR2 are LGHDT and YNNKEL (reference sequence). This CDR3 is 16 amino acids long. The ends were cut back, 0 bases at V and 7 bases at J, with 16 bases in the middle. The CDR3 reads CASSQDSSVLQNEQFF. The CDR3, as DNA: TGTGCCAGCAGCCAAGATTCCAGCGTCCTACAGAATGAGCAGTTCTTC.

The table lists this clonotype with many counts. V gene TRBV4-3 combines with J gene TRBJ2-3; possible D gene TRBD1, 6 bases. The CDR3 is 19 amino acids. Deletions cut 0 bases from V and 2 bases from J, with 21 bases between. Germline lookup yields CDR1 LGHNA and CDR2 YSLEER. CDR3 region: CASSQEVLEWGRHTDTQYF. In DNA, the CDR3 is TGCGCCAGCAGCCAAGAGGTCCTGGAGTGGGGGCGGCACACAGATACGCAGTATTTT.

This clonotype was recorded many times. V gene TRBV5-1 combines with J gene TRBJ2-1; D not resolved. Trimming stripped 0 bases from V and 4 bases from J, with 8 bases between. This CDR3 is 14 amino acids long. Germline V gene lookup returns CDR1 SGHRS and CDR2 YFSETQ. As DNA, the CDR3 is TGCGCCAGCAGCTTGGAGGCGGTGTACAATGAGCAGTTCTTC. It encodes CASSLEAVYNEQFF.

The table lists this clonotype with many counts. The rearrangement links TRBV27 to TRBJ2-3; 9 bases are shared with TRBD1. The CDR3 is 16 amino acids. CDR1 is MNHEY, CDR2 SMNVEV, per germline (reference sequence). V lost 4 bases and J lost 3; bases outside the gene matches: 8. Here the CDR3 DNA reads TGTGCCAGCAGTTCCCAACAGGGGGCCCGGACAGATACGCAGTATTTT. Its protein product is CASSSQQGARTDTQYF.

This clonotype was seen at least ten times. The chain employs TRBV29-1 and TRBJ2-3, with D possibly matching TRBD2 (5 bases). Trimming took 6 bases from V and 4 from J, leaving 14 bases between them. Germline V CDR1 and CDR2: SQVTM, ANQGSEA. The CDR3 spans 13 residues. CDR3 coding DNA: TGCAGCGTCGCCGATACTAGGGCAGATACGCAGTATTTT. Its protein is CSVADTRADTQYF.

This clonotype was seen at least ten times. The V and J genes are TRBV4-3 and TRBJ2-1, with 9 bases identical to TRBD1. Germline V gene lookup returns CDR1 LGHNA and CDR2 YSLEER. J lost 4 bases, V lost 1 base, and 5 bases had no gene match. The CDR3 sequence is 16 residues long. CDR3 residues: CASSQATGGFYNEQFF. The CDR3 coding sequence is TGCGCCAGCAGCCAAGCGACAGGGGGGTTTTACAATGAGCAGTTCTTC.

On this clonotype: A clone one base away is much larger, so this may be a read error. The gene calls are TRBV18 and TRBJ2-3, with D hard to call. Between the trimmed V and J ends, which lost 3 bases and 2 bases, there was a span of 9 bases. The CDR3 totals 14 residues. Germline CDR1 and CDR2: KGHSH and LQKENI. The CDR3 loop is CASSPAWDTDTQYF. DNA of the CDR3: TGTGCCAGCTCACCGGCGTGGGACACAGATACGCAGTATTTT. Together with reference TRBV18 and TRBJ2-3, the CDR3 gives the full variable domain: NAGVMQNPRHLVRRRGQEARLRCSPMKGHSHVYWYRQLPEEGLKFMVYLQKENIIDESGMPKERFSAEFPKEGPSILRIQQVVRGDSAAYFCASSPAWDTDTQYFGPGTRLTVL.